This TCR beta chain was identified during a study of blood T cell repertoires in COVID-19. Profiling relied on immunoSEQ multiplex PCR, and the TCRdb table lists in-frame clones only, not all of them. The data show over 350,000 clones, roughly 90% seen once. V lost 7 bases to trimming and J lost 5 bases; unmatched junction nucleotides: 3. The CDR3 spans 13 residues. Germline lookup yields CDR1 LNHDA and CDR2 SQIVND (reference sequence). The rearrangement joins TRBV19 to TRBJ2-4; TRBD1 matches at 9 bases. Sequencing was performed on PBMCs or T cells enriched from blood (not recorded which). This TCR was recovered from a woman aged 25 to 45 with acute COVID-19. CDR3 DNA: TGTGCCAGTATTAGGACAGGGGAAAACATTCAGTACTTC. As protein: CASIRTGENIQYF.